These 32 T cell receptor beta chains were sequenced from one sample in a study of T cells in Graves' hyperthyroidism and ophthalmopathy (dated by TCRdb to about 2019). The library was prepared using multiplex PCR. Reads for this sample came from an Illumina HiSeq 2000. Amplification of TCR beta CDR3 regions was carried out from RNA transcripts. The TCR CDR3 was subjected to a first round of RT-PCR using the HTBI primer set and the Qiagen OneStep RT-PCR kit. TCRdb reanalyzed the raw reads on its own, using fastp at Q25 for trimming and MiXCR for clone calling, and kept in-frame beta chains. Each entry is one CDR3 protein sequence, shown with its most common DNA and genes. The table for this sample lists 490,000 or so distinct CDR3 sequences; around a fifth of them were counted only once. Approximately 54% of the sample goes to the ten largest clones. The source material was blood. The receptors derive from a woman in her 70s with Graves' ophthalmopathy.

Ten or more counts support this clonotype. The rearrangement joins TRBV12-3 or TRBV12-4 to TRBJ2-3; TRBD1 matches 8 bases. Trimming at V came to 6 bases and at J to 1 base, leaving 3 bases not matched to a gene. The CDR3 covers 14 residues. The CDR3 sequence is CASRQGARTDTQYF. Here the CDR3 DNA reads TGTGCCAGCAGGCAGGGGGCACGCACAGATACGCAGTATTTT.

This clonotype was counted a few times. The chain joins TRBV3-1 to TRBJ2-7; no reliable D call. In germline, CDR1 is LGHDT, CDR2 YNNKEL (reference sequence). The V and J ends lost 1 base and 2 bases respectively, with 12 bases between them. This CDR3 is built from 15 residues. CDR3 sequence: CASSQGQAPAYEQYF. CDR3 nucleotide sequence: TGTGCCAGCAGCCAAGGCCAGGCCCCCGCCTACGAGCAGTACTTC.

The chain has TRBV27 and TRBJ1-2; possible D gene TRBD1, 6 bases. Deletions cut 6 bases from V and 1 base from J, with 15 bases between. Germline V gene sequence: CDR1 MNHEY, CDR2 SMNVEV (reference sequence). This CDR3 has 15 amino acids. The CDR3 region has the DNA TGTGCCAGCAGAGCCAACAGGGTGATTAACTATGGCTACACCTTC. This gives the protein CASRANRVINYGYTF.

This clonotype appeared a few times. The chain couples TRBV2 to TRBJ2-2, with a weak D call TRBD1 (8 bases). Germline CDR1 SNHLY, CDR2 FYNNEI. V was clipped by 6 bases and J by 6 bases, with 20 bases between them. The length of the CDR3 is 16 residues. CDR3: CASSPRGRESAGELFF. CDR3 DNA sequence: TGTGCCAGCAGCCCCAGGGGGCGGGAGTCGGCCGGGGAGCTGTTTTTT.

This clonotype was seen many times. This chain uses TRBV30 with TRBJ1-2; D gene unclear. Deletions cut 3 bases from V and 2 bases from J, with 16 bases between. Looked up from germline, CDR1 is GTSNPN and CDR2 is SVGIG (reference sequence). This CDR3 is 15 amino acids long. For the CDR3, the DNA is TGTGCCTGGAGACAGAAGATGAGTCCCAACTATGGCTACACCTTC. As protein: CAWRQKMSPNYGYTF.

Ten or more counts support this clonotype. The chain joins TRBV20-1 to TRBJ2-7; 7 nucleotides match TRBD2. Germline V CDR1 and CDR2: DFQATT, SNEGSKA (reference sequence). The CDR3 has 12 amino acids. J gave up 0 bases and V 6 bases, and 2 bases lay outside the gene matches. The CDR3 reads CSAAGVSYEQYF. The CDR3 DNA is TGCAGTGCGGCGGGAGTCTCCTACGAGCAGTACTTC.

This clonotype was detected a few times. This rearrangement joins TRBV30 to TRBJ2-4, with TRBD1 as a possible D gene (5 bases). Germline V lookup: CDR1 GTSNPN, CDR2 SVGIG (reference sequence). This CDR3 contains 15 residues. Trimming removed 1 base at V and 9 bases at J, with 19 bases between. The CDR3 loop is CAWSASDSWGSIQYF. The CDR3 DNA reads TGTGCCTGGAGTGCATCCGACAGTTGGGGAAGCATTCAGTACTTC.

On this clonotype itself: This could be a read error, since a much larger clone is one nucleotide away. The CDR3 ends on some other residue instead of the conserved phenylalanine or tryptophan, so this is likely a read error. In DNA, the CDR3 is TGTGCCAGCAGCCAAGATCCGGGGGCATCCTACAATGAGCAGTTCCTC. Translated: CASSQDPGASYNEQFL. The V and J genes are TRBV3-1 and TRBJ2-1; D may match TRBD1 or TRBD2 (6 bases each). CDR3 length: 16 amino acids. The V and J ends lost 0 bases and 1 base respectively, with 10 bases between them. CDR1 is LGHDT and CDR2 is YNNKEL in the germline V gene (reference sequence).

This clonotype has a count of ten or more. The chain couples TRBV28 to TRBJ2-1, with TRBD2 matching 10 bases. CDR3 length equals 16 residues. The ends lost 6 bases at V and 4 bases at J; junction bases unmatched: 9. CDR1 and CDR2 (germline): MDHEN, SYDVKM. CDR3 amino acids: CASRPRLAGAYNEQFF. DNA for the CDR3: TGTGCCAGCAGACCCCGCCTAGCGGGAGCGTACAATGAGCAGTTCTTC. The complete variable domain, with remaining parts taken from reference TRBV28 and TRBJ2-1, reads DVKVTQSSRYLVKRTGEKVFLECVQDMDHENMFWYRQDPGLGLRLIYFSYDVKMKEKGDIPEGYSVSREKKERFSLILESASTNQTSMYLCASRPRLAGAYNEQFFGPGTRLTVL.

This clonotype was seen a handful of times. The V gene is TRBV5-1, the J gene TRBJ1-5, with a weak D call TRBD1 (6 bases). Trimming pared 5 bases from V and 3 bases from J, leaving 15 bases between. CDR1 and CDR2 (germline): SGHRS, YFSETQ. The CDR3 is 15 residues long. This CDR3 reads CASRPTGMVNQPQHF. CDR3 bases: TGCGCCAGCAGACCAACAGGGATGGTCAATCAGCCCCAGCATTTT.

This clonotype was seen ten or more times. CDR3 nucleotides: TGTGCCAGCAGTGTTGGACTAGGGCGTGTCGAGCAGTTCTTC. This gives the protein CASSVGLGRVEQFF. The chain joins TRBV2 to TRBJ2-1; TRBD2 matches 7 bases. This CDR3 is built from 14 residues. CDR1 is SNHLY and CDR2 is FYNNEI in the germline V gene. V dropped 4 bases and J dropped 10; count of bases not matched to a gene: 10.

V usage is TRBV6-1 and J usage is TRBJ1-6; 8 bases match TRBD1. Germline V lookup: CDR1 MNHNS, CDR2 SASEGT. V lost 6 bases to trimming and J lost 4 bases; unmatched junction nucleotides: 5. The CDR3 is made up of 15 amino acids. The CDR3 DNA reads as TGTGCCAGCAGAAAGACAGGGGCGTATAATTCACCCCTCCACTTT. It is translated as CASRKTGAYNSPLHF.

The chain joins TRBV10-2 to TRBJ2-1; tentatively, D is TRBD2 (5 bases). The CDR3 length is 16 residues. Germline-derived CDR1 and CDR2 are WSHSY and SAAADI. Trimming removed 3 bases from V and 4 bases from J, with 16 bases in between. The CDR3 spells CASSDFSASIYNEQFF. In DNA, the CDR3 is TGCGCCAGCAGTGATTTTAGCGCTTCGATTTACAATGAGCAGTTCTTC.

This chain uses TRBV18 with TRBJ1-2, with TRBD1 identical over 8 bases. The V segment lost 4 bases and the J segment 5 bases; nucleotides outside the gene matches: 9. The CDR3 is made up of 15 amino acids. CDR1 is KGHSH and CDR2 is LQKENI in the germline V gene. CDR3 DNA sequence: TGTGCCAGCTCACTCCCGGACAGGGTGGGATATGGCTACACCTTC. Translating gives CASSLPDRVGYGYTF.

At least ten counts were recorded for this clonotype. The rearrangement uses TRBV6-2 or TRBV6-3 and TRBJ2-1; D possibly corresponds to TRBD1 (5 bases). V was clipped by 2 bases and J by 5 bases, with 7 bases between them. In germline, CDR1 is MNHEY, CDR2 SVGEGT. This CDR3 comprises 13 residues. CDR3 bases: TGTGCCAGCAGTTACGTCAGGGACAATGAGCAGTTCTTC. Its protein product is CASSYVRDNEQFF.

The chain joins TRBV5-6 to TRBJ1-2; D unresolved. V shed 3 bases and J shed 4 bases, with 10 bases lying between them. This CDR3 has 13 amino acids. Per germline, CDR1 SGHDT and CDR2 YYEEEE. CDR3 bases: TGTGCCAGCAGCTCGGAGGAAACCTATGGCTACACCTTC. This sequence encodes CASSSEETYGYTF.

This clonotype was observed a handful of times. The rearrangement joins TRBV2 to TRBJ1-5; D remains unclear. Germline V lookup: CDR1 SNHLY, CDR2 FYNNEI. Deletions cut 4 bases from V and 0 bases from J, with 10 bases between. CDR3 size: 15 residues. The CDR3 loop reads CASSVQRSSNQPQHF. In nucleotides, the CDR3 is TGTGCCAGCAGTGTACAACGGAGTAGCAATCAGCCCCAGCATTTT.

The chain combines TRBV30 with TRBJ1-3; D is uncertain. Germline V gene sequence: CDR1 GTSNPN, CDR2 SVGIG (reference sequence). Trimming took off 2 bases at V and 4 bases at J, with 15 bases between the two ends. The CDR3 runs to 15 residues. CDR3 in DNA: TGTGCCTGGAGTTCCGGGGATCAAGCGGGAAACACCATATATTTT. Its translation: CAWSSGDQAGNTIYF.

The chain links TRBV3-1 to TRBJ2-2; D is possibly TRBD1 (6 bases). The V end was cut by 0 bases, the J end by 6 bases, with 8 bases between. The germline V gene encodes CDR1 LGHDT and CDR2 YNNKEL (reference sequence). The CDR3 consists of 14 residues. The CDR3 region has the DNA TGTGCCAGCAGCCAAGATAGGGGGTCCGGGGAGCTGTTTTTT. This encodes CASSQDRGSGELFF.

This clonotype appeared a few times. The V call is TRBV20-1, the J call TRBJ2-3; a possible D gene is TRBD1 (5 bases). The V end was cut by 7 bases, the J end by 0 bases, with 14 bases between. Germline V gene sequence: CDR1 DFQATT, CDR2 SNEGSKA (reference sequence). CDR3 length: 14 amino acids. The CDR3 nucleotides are TGCAGTGGGGGCCGCCAGGATAGCACAGATACGCAGTATTTT. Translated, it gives CSGGRQDSTDTQYF.

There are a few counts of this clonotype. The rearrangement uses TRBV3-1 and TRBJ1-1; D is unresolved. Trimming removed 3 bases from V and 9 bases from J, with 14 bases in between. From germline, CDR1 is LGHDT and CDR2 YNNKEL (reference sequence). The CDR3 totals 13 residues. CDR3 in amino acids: CASSHSWEGKAFF. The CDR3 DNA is TGTGCCAGCAGCCATAGTTGGGAGGGAAAAGCTTTCTTT.

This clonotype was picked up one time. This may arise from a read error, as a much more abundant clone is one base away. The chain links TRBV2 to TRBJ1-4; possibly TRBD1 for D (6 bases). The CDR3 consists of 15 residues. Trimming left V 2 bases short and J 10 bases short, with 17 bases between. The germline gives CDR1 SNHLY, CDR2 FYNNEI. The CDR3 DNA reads TGTGCCAGCAGTGAACATGGTGCAGGGGCAGGAAAACTGTTTTTT. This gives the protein CASSEHGAGAGKLFF.

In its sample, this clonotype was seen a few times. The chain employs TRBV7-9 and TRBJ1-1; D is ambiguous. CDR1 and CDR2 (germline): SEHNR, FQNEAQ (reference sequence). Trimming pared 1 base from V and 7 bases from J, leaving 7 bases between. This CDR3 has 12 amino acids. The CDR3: CASSLVGNEAFF. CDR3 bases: TGTGCCAGCAGCTTAGTTGGCAATGAAGCTTTCTTT.

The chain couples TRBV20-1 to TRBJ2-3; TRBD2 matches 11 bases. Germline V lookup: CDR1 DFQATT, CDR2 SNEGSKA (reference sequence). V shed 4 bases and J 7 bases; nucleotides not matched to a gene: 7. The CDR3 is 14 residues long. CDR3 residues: CSATGTSGAYTQYF. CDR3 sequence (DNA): TGCAGTGCTACTGGGACTAGCGGAGCCTATACGCAGTATTTT.

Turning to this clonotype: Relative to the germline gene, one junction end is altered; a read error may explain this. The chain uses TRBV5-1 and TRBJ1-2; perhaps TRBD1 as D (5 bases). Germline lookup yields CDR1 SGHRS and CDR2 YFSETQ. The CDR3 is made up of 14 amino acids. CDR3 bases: TGCGCCAGCAGCTTGGCCGGGGCAGGGAGTGGCTACATCTTC. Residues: CASSLAGAGSGYIF.

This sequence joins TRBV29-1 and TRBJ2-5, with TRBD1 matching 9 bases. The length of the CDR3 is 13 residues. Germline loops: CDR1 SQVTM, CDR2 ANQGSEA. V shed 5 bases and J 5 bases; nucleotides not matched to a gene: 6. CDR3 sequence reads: CSVRDRARETQYF. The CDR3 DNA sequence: TGCAGCGTTAGGGACAGGGCTAGGGAGACCCAGTACTTC.

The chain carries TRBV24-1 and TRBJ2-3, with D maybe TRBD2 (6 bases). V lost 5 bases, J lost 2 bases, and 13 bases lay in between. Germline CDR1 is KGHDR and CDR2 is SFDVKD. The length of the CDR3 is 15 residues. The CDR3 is CATSAAGLNTDTQYF. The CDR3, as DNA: TGTGCCACCAGTGCCGCGGGACTTAACACAGATACGCAGTATTTT.

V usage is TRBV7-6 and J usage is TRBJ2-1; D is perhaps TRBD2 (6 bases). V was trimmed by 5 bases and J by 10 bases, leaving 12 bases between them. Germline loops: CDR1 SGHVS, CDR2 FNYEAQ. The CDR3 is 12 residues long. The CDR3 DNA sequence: TGTGCCAGCAGCCTCCGGAGGGAGGAGCAGTTCTTC. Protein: CASSLRREEQFF.

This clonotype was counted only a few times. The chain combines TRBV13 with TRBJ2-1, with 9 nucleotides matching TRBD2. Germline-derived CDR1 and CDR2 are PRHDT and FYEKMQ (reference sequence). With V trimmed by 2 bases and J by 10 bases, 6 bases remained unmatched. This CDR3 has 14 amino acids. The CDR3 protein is CASSLNAGGQEQFF. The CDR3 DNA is TGTGCCAGCAGCTTAAATGCGGGAGGGCAGGAGCAGTTCTTC. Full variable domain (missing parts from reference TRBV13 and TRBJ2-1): AAGVIQSPRHLIKEKRETATLKCYPIPRHDTVYWYQQGPGQDPQFLISFYEKMQSDKGSIPDRFSAQQFSDYHSELNMSSLELGDSALYFCASSLNAGGQEQFFGPGTRLTVL.

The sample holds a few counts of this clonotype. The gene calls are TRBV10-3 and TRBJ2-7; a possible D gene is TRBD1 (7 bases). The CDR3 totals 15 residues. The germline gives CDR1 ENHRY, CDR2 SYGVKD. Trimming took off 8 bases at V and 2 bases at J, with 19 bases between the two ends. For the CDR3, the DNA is TGTGCCATCCCCGATAAGACAGGGACTCCCTACGAGCAGTACTTC. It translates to CAIPDKTGTPYEQYF.

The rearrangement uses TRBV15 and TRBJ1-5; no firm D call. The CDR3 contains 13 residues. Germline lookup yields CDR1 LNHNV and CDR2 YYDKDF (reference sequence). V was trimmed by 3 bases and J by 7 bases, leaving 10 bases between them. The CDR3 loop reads CATSRDPDQPQHF. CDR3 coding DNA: TGTGCCACCAGCAGGGACCCAGACCAGCCCCAGCATTTT.

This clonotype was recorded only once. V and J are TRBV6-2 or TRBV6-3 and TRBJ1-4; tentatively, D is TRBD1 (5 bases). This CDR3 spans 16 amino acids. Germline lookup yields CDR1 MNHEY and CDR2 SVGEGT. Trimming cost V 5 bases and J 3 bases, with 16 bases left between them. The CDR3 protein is CASSGSGFWSNEKLFF. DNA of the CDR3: TGTGCCAGCAGTGGATCAGGGTTTTGGTCTAATGAAAAACTGTTTTTT.